The present T cell receptor beta chain was sequenced within a study of control samples from healthy donors and cancer patients. Sequencing used immunoSEQ multiplex PCR; TCRdb keeps in-frame clones, though not all of them. The sample consists of about 100,000 clones, approximately 84% of them appearing once. In germline, CDR1 is LNHDA, CDR2 SQIVND (reference sequence). Trimming removed 3 bases from V and 5 bases from J, with 13 bases in between. CDR3 length: 14 amino acids. The TCR comes from a woman aged 45-59 years in good health. The chain is built from TRBV19 and TRBJ1-2, with D unclear. The sample consisted of blood. The CDR3 here is CASSIISGVYGYTF. The DNA for the CDR3 is TGTGCCAGTAGTATTATTTCAGGAGTATATGGCTACACCTTC.